This T cell receptor (beta chain) comes out of a study of T-cell memory formation after mild COVID-19. Study in general: In these data, TCR clusters were largely donor specific. Overall study findings and caveats: Most CD4+ clones that shrank were in CM and EM, while CD8+ ones turned up in EMRA. There was a balanced CD4/CD8 profile in clones contracting day 15 to 85, and later expanders leaned CD4+.

TCRdb processed the 5' RACE reads anew with MiXCR; each CDR3 protein has one entry. Here the sample spans over 450,000 distinct CDR3 sequences, around 20% being singletons. In this sample, this clonotype turned up a few times. The antigen is undetermined. The CDR3 has 18 residues. Trimming cost V 0 bases and J 2 bases, with 19 bases left between them. Germline assignment: CDR1 SGHAT and CDR2 FQDESV (reference sequence). The chain combines TRBV11-1 with TRBJ2-5; D is unresolved. The sequence derives from an adult woman who had mild COVID-19 (a few samples of this study predate the infection). Cell type and time point are not known. Sequenced material: PBMCs or a T cell subset sorted from them (not recorded which). The chain's CDR3 is CASSLARLPEASQETQYF. DNA for the CDR3: TGTGCCAGCAGCTTAGCGCGTTTACCGGAAGCGTCTCAAGAGACCCAGTACTTC. The variable domain in full, completed from reference TRBV11-1 and TRBJ2-5, reads EAEVAQSPRYKITEKSQAVAFWCDPISGHATLYWYRQILGQGPELLVQFQDESVVDDSQLPKDRFSAERLKGVDSTLKIQPAELGDSAMYLCASSLARLPEASQETQYFGPGTRLLVL.